This T cell receptor beta chain was captured by sequencing in a study of cytomegalovirus exposure and HLA in healthy donors. Whole-study results and caveats: Later on, an analysis found that several of the most significant clusters appeared to be linked to common viral pathogens, which included parvovirus B19.

The PCR ran on 60 Vbeta and 13 Jbeta primers. Some clones are missing from TCRdb's copy, which holds only in-frame ones; the method was immunoSEQ multiplex PCR. This sample carries some 130,000 clones, 65% to 85% of them seen once, and the ten largest clones take about 6.5%. Points on this clone: What it binds is not known.

In germline, CDR1 is LNHNV, CDR2 YYDKDF (reference sequence). The CDR3 covers 19 residues. V was shortened by 2 bases and J by 5 bases, with 27 bases between the two germline ends. The TCR was taken from a man aged 25 to 45 in good health and CMV-seronegative. The chain recombines TRBV15 with TRBJ1-2; maybe TRBD1 (6 bases). Material: PBMCs. The CDR3 loop reads CATSRSGSRGPVSRYGYTF. The CDR3 nucleotides are TGTGCCACCAGCAGATCGGGTAGCAGGGGACCCGTATCCAGATATGGCTACACCTTC.